What follows are 11 T cell receptor beta chains derived from one specimen sequenced in a study of cytomegalovirus exposure and HLA in healthy donors. The PCR made use of 60 Vbeta and 13 Jbeta primers. This table comes from immunoSEQ multiplex PCR, and its TCRdb copy is limited to in-frame clones, with some not included. The table has over 95,000 clones, just under 75% seen once; the top ten hold more than 2%. The source material was PBMCs. These receptors came from a human donor in good health.

This clone came up a few times. This chain links TRBV25-1 with TRBJ1-4, with D maybe TRBD1 (5 bases). V was trimmed by 2 bases and J by 7 bases, leaving 17 bases between them. This CDR3 has 16 residues. Germline-derived CDR1 and CDR2 are MGHDK and SYGVNS. The CDR3 region is CASSEESGRVVEKLFF. For the CDR3, the DNA is TGTGCCAGCAGTGAAGAGTCCGGCAGGGTGGTTGAAAAACTGTTTTTT.

This chain uses TRBV4-2 with TRBJ1-5, with no clear D. This CDR3 is 15 amino acids long. The V and J ends lost 6 bases and 4 bases respectively, with 16 bases between them. Looked up from germline, CDR1 is LGHNA and CDR2 is YNFKEQ. The CDR3 loop is CASSLSADINQPQHF. CDR3 in DNA: TGTGCCAGCAGTCTTTCGGCAGACATAAATCAGCCCCAGCATTTT.

The rearrangement links TRBV2 to TRBJ1-5, with D perhaps TRBD1 (6 bases). Germline CDR1 and CDR2: SNHLY and FYNNEI. The CDR3 loop spans 16 amino acids. The V gene lost 6 bases and the J gene lost 3 bases, with 18 bases spanning the gap. In DNA, the CDR3 is TGTGCCAGCAGGGGGGTGGAGGGGGACTACAATCAGCCCCAGCATTTT. It codes for CASRGVEGDYNQPQHF.

The chain uses TRBV29-1 and TRBJ1-4; 9 positions agree with TRBD1. Germline loops: CDR1 SQVTM, CDR2 ANQGSEA. The J segment lost 7 bases and the V segment lost 7 bases, leaving 10 bases of the junction unmatched. The CDR3 runs 14 residues. The CDR3 reads CSAGPGTGSEKLFF. The CDR3 DNA is TGCAGCGCTGGACCCGGGACAGGGAGTGAAAAACTGTTTTTT.

The rearrangement joins TRBV2 to TRBJ2-7; maybe TRBD2 (6 bases). Trimming stripped 7 bases from V and 0 bases from J, with 10 bases between. Germline V lookup: CDR1 SNHLY, CDR2 FYNNEI. CDR3 length: 13 residues. CDR3 loop: CASKVGLSYEQYF. CDR3 nucleotides: TGTGCCAGCAAGGTGGGACTCTCCTACGAGCAGTACTTC.

The chain carries TRBV2 and TRBJ2-2; 7 positions match TRBD2. Germline CDR1 is SNHLY and CDR2 is FYNNEI. The CDR3 spans 13 residues. J lost 13 bases, V lost 6 bases, and 11 bases had no gene match. The CDR3 reads CASRDPGEGRLFF. The CDR3 nucleotides are TGTGCCAGCAGAGACCCGGGGGAGGGGCGGCTGTTTTTT.

The chain carries TRBV19 and TRBJ2-1; the D gene is possibly TRBD2 (5 bases). The CDR3 length is 16 residues. Per germline, CDR1 LNHDA and CDR2 SQIVND (reference sequence). V lost 2 bases and J 2 bases, leaving 13 bases between the germline ends. This chain's CDR3 is CASSIRSSGAYNEQFF. CDR3 nucleotide sequence: TGTGCCAGTAGTATACGGTCGAGCGGCGCCTACAATGAGCAGTTCTTC.

The rearrangement uses TRBV5-4 and TRBJ2-1; 10 nucleotides align to TRBD2. Germline V gene sequence: CDR1 SGHNT, CDR2 YYREEE (reference sequence). The CDR3 spans 14 residues. J gave up 6 bases and V 4 bases, and 4 bases lay outside the gene matches. The CDR3 nucleotides are TGTGCCAGCAGCGTTTTAGCGGGGGGCAATGAGCAGTTCTTC. This translates into CASSVLAGGNEQFF.

V and J are TRBV19 and TRBJ1-2; D gene ambiguous. V lost 3 bases and J 0 bases, leaving 11 bases between the germline ends. The CDR3 runs 15 residues. CDR1 is LNHDA and CDR2 is SQIVND in the germline V gene (reference sequence). This CDR3 reads CASSMLSATNYGYTF. The CDR3 coding sequence is TGTGCCAGTAGTATGCTCAGCGCCACTAACTATGGCTACACCTTC.

The chain has TRBV9 and TRBJ1-2; TRBD1 might be the D (5 bases). The germline gives CDR1 SGDLS, CDR2 YYNGEE. Trimming pared 0 bases from V and 5 bases from J, leaving 23 bases between. This CDR3 region has 18 residues. CDR3 in DNA: TGTGCCAGCAGCGTAGAAAATCGAGTAGGGACTGCAGATTATGGCTACACCTTC. This encodes CASSVENRVGTADYGYTF.

This clone was detected only once. The V and J genes are TRBV7-6 and TRBJ1-3; D gene uncertain. Germline CDR1 is SGHVS and CDR2 is FNYEAQ. The CDR3 covers 14 residues. V dropped 5 bases and J dropped 0 bases, with 8 bases sitting between them. CDR3 sequence reads: CASSPYDSGNTIYF. CDR3 bases: TGTGCCAGCAGCCCCTACGACTCTGGAAACACCATATATTTT.